This TCR beta chain was obtained from a study of glioma-infiltrating T cells. Using RNA template, CDR3s of TCR alpha and beta were amplified with iRepertoire arm-PCR. TCRdb fed the multiplex PCR reads into MiXCR, producing one record per CDR3 protein. This table holds around 97,000 distinct CDR3 sequences, around 29% found once. This clonotype was picked up a small number of times. The receptor's source is a human donor with low-grade glioma or glioblastoma, undergoing nonglioma brain surgery, or in good health (not recorded which). Sequences were obtained from glioma tissue, nonneoplastic brain tissue, or PBMCs (not recorded which).

CDR3 nucleotides: TGTGCCAGCCGCGGGACAGGGCCCCAAGAGACCCAGTACTTC. As protein: CASRGTGPQETQYF. The gene calls are TRBV25-1 and TRBJ2-5; 9 nucleotides align to TRBD1. The length of the CDR3 is 14 residues. The trim removed 8 bases at V and 1 base at J, leaving 5 bases unmatched. Germline V CDR1 and CDR2: MGHDK, SYGVNS.